This T cell receptor (beta chain) was sequenced in a study of blood T cells in healthy people across ages. Extracted total RNA amounted to at least 5.5 micrograms for each sample. Using a J-beta primer mix together with a sample-barcoded 5' primer, a second PCR was run for roughly 6 to 12 cycles. Through a template-switch adaptor with 12 random nucleotides, each cDNA molecule received a tag. Any given sample supplied a minimum of 3 million CDR3-containing paired-end reads. TCRdb passed the 5' RACE reads through MiXCR, listing each CDR3 protein once. The sample yields around 600,000 distinct CDR3 sequences, less than 60% seen once. General study results and limits: The study lacked donor CMV status, which possibly confounded expanded clonotype changes.

There are 15 residues in the CDR3. Comments on this clonotype: Its antigen is currently unknown.

The source material was blood. This clonotype was sampled from a man older than 75 in good health. The chain uses TRBV21-1 and TRBJ2-3; no DNA check was done on the table's D call, TRBD1. TRBV21-1 is flagged as a pseudogene. In DNA form, the CDR3 reads TGTGCCAGCGTTCCTCTCGGGACGTACACAGATACGCAGTATTTT. Its protein is CASVPLGTYTDTQYF.